A single sample gave rise to the 13 T cell receptor beta chains below, sequenced in a study of T-cell reconstitution after alpha-beta-depleted transplantation in children. It was with unique molecular identifiers that the TCRbeta library was prepared. TCRdb fed the PCR reads into MiXCR, producing one record per CDR3 protein. The data hold some 200,000 distinct CDR3 sequences, with more than 12% observed a single time. The starting material was PBMCs from the stem cell graft donor, obtained from the stem cell graft. All receptors derive from a human donor who donated a stem cell graft to a child with acute lymphoblastic leukemia.

The V gene is TRBV30, the J gene TRBJ2-2; D remains unclear. Germline CDR1 is GTSNPN and CDR2 is SVGIG (reference sequence). Trimming cost V 3 bases and J 5 bases, with 16 bases left between them. CDR3 length: 15 amino acids. The CDR3 sequence is CAWSLVRFGTGELFF. The CDR3 region has the DNA TGTGCCTGGAGCCTAGTACGATTTGGAACCGGGGAGCTGTTTTTT.

This clonotype appeared once. This may arise from a read error, as a much more abundant clone is one base away. The chain couples TRBV5-1 to TRBJ1-1; D may be TRBD1 (5 bases). CDR1 and CDR2 from the germline V gene are SGHRS and YFSETQ. The CDR3 sequence is 16 residues long. The CDR3 bases are TGCGCCAGCAGCTTGGGCATCAATTCGGGACCGCTTTCTACGATCTTT. Translation gives CASSLGINSGPLSTIF.

V and J are TRBV4-2 and TRBJ2-7; D uncertain. The CDR3 consists of 14 residues. V dropped 0 bases and J dropped 3 bases, with 9 bases sitting between them. Germline CDR1 is LGHNA and CDR2 is YNFKEQ. CDR3 amino acids: CASSQDPAGYEQYF. As DNA, the CDR3 is TGTGCCAGCAGCCAAGATCCCGCCGGCTACGAGCAGTACTTC.

This rearrangement joins TRBV12-3 or TRBV12-4 to TRBJ2-5; tentatively, D is TRBD2 (5 bases). The CDR3 is 12 residues long. The V end lost 10 bases, the J end lost 5 bases, and 14 bases lay between the germline ends. CDR3 protein: CATSGSGETQYF. CDR3 nucleotides: TGTGCCACCTCCGGGTCGGGGGAGACCCAGTACTTC.

This clonotype was found many times. The chain uses TRBV29-1 and TRBJ2-7; 8 positions match TRBD1. Unmatched junction bases numbered 2, after V lost 4 bases and J lost 3 bases. The CDR3 extends over 12 amino acids. The germline V gene encodes CDR1 SQVTM and CDR2 ANQGSEA. The CDR3: CSVGTGIYEQYF. CDR3 DNA: TGCAGCGTTGGGACAGGGATCTACGAGCAGTACTTC.

In its sample, this clonotype was seen many times. The CDR3 here is CASSYHSGSYEQYF. DNA of the CDR3: TGTGCCAGCAGTTACCATAGCGGGAGCTACGAGCAGTACTTC. The chain carries TRBV6-5 and TRBJ2-7, with 9 bases identical to TRBD2. CDR1 is MNHEY and CDR2 is SVGAGI in the germline V gene. CDR3 length: 14 residues. V lost 2 bases and J lost 3; bases outside the gene matches: 2.

This clonotype showed up many times. The genes are TRBV20-1 and TRBJ2-5, with 7 bases aligning to TRBD2. Germline assignment: CDR1 DFQATT and CDR2 SNEGSKA (reference sequence). The CDR3 spans 15 residues. After removal of 3 bases from V and 4 bases from J, the junction contained 11 bases not matched to a gene. CDR3 in amino acids: CSARGGWRVGETQYF. CDR3 nucleotides: TGCAGTGCTAGGGGGGGGTGGAGGGTTGGAGAGACCCAGTACTTC.

The chain combines TRBV11-2 with TRBJ1-2; possibly TRBD1 for D (5 bases). This CDR3 region has 16 residues. The V and J ends lost 5 bases and 7 bases respectively, with 23 bases between them. In germline, CDR1 is SGHAT, CDR2 FQNNGV. CDR3 in amino acids: CASSQPQGPGGSGYTF. In DNA, the CDR3 is TGTGCCAGCAGCCAACCTCAGGGCCCCGGGGGTTCTGGCTACACCTTC.

This clonotype has only a few counts. This chain uses TRBV12-3 or TRBV12-4 with TRBJ1-2; the D gene is possibly TRBD1 (5 bases). V dropped 6 bases and J dropped 6 bases, with 17 bases sitting between them. This CDR3 spans 14 amino acids. The DNA for the CDR3 is TGTGCCAGCAGCCGTACTAAAACGGGGGATGGCTACACCTTC. This translates into CASSRTKTGDGYTF.

This clonotype was observed a single time. The chain uses TRBV18 and TRBJ2-7; 13 bases map to TRBD2. The V and J ends lost 3 bases and 5 bases, in that order; junction bases with no gene match: 4. Germline V gene lookup returns CDR1 KGHSH and CDR2 LQKENI. The CDR3 extends over 15 amino acids. CDR3 sequence (DNA): TGTGCCAGCTCACCCGGACTAGCGGGAGAGGACGAGCAGTACTTC. Translation gives CASSPGLAGEDEQYF.

This clonotype was seen at least ten times. The chain joins TRBV5-1 to TRBJ2-3, with no clear D. The CDR3 is 13 amino acids. V lost 4 bases to trimming and J lost 1 base, with 7 bases between them. The germline V gene encodes CDR1 SGHRS and CDR2 YFSETQ. The CDR3 DNA is TGCGCCAGCAGCGGAATCCGCACAGATACGCAGTATTTT. It is translated as CASSGIRTDTQYF.

This clonotype was counted many times. The gene calls are TRBV29-1 and TRBJ2-7, with unresolved D. The CDR3 extends over 11 amino acids. V was cut by 0 bases and J by 3 bases, with 3 bases left in between. Germline V lookup: CDR1 SQVTM, CDR2 ANQGSEA. The CDR3 protein is CSVEDLYEQYF. The CDR3 coding sequence is TGCAGCGTTGAAGACCTCTACGAGCAGTACTTC.

This clonotype has ten or more counts. J is TRBJ2-3 and V is TRBV5-5, with a possible D match to TRBD2 (7 bases). V was clipped by 1 base and J by 6 bases, with 15 bases between them. The V gene's germline CDR1 is SGHKS and CDR2 YYEKEE (reference sequence). The CDR3 loop spans 15 amino acids. The CDR3 loop reads CASSLYVRGGDTQYF. The DNA of the CDR3 is TGTGCCAGCAGCTTGTATGTGAGGGGGGGTGATACGCAGTATTTT.